The 8 T cell receptor beta chains below come from one sample, sequenced in a study of cytomegalovirus exposure and HLA in healthy donors. This PCR relied on a set of 60 Vbeta primers and 13 Jbeta primers. Measured with immunoSEQ multiplex PCR; TCRdb has only the in-frame clones, and not every one. This table holds about 150,000 clones, around 80% found once. The sequencing input was PBMCs. Receptors originate from a male donor in good health and CMV-seropositive.

This clone was detected once. This chain joins TRBV19 and TRBJ2-2; D is possibly TRBD2 (6 bases). Between the trimmed V and J ends, which lost 5 bases and 6 bases, there was a span of 16 bases. Per germline, CDR1 LNHDA and CDR2 SQIVND (reference sequence). CDR3 size: 15 residues. The CDR3 spells CASSVGTSRSGELFF. The CDR3 DNA reads TGTGCCAGTAGTGTAGGGACTTCGAGATCCGGGGAGCTGTTTTTT.

The chain combines TRBV4-2 with TRBJ2-7; weak D call: TRBD1 (6 bases). The germline CDR1 and CDR2 sequences are LGHNA and YNFKEQ. V was cut by 2 bases and J by 1 base, with 15 bases left in between. The CDR3 consists of 16 residues. CDR3 residues: CASSQPTRGMSYEQYF. CDR3 bases: TGTGCCAGCAGCCAACCCACTAGGGGGATGTCCTACGAGCAGTACTTC.

The V and J genes are TRBV5-1 and TRBJ2-7; possibly TRBD2 for D (6 bases). The germline gives CDR1 SGHRS, CDR2 YFSETQ. The CDR3 consists of 14 residues. Trimming removed 3 bases at V and 3 bases at J, with 13 bases between. This CDR3 is CASSWGLDLYEQYF. The CDR3 DNA reads TGCGCCAGCAGCTGGGGACTGGACCTCTACGAGCAGTACTTC.

The V call is TRBV7-8, the J call TRBJ1-1; 9 bases line up with TRBD1. CDR3 length equals 15 residues. V trimming: 1 base; J trimming: 4 bases; junction bases outside the gene matches: 4. Germline values: CDR1 SGHVS, CDR2 FQNEAQ. The CDR3 reads CASSLGTGVPTEAFF. The CDR3 DNA follows: TGTGCCAGCAGCTTAGGGACAGGGGTCCCCACTGAAGCTTTCTTT.

The chain uses TRBV6-5 and TRBJ1-1; D not certain. V was shortened by 0 bases and J by 1 base, with 12 bases between the two germline ends. Germline V gene sequence: CDR1 MNHEY, CDR2 SVGAGI. The CDR3 consists of 16 residues. CDR3 in amino acids: CASSYSFRRANTEAFF. DNA of the CDR3: TGTGCCAGCAGTTACTCTTTTCGGAGGGCGAACACTGAAGCTTTCTTT.

The chain uses TRBV27 and TRBJ2-3, with TRBD2 matching 12 bases. The CDR3 has 15 residues. Trimming removed 8 bases from V and 2 bases from J; junction bases left unmatched: 5. Per germline, CDR1 MNHEY and CDR2 SMNVEV (reference sequence). CDR3 sequence reads: CASRGLAGNTDTQYF. DNA of the CDR3: TGTGCCAGCCGAGGACTAGCGGGAAACACAGATACGCAGTATTTT.

The V gene is TRBV6-6, the J gene TRBJ1-2, with 7 nucleotides matching TRBD1. Germline values: CDR1 MNHNY, CDR2 SVGAGI (reference sequence). J gave up 8 bases and V 7 bases, and 10 bases lay outside the gene matches. The CDR3 is 13 amino acids. CDR3 residues: CASTSQGVEGYTF. CDR3 nucleotide sequence: TGTGCCAGCACTTCTCAGGGGGTGGAGGGCTACACCTTC.

The rearrangement uses TRBV2 and TRBJ2-3; 8 nucleotides agree with TRBD2. Per germline, CDR1 SNHLY and CDR2 FYNNEI. The CDR3 contains 15 residues. J was trimmed by 1 base and V by 2 bases; bases with no gene match: 2. This CDR3 is CASSEWREGTDTQYF. CDR3 in DNA: TGTGCCAGCAGTGAATGGCGGGAGGGCACAGATACGCAGTATTTT.